This passage covers 9 T cell receptor beta chains from one sample sequenced in a study of graft-versus-host responses after intestinal transplantation. What these receptors recognize is not known. Clones were sequenced by immunoSEQ multiplex PCR, and TCRdb holds only the in-frame ones, with some missing. The data hold around 120,000 clones, with 90% observed a single time. The sample was unstimulated CD4+ T cells sorted from spleen or lymph node cells, taken before intestinal transplant. These receptors were collected from a human donor who received an intestinal transplant.

This chain links TRBV12-5 with TRBJ2-5; tentatively, D is TRBD1 (5 bases). The DNA matches TRBJ2-7 better at its end, which makes the J call doubtful. Germline CDR1 and CDR2: LGHNT and FRNRAP. CDR3 length: 12 amino acids. This CDR3 reads CASGIREYEQYF. In DNA, the CDR3 is TGTGCTAGTGGGATCAGGGAATACGAGCAGTACTTC.

The chain recombines TRBV28 with TRBJ2-2; 7 bases agree with TRBD1. V lost 5 bases to trimming and J lost 4 bases; unmatched junction nucleotides: 7. Germline CDR1 is MDHEN and CDR2 is SYDVKM. This CDR3 has 15 residues. The CDR3 DNA follows: TGTGCCAGCAGTCCCTACAGGGGAATCACCGGGGAGCTGTTTTTT. Translated: CASSPYRGITGELFF.

The chain has TRBV7-2 and TRBJ2-2; a weak D match, TRBD2 (5 bases). Germline loops: CDR1 SGHTA, CDR2 FQGNSA. The CDR3 runs 14 residues. The ends were cut back, 2 bases at V and 6 bases at J, with 10 bases in the middle. The CDR3 coding sequence is TGTGCCAGCAGCTTATTGGGAGTGCCCGGGGAGCTGTTTTTT. This codes for CASSLLGVPGELFF.

This clone is a singleton in its sample. The J gene is TRBJ1-5, the V gene TRBV19; possibly TRBD1 for D (6 bases). Deletions cut 0 bases from V and 2 bases from J, with 14 bases between. This CDR3 is built from 17 residues. Germline V gene data show CDR1 as LNHDA and CDR2 as SQIVND (reference sequence). The CDR3 protein is CASSIDRGAVGNQPQHF. For the CDR3, the DNA is TGTGCCAGTAGTATAGATCGGGGGGCAGTGGGCAATCAGCCCCAGCATTTT.

The chain employs TRBV6-5 and TRBJ1-2; a weak D match, TRBD1 (5 bases). Germline V CDR1 and CDR2: MNHEY, SVGAGI. With 6 bases removed from V and 9 bases from J, the gap between germline ends came to 23 bases. The CDR3 is 15 residues long. CDR3 sequence (DNA): TGTGCCAGCAGGGAAAACATTATAGGGGCGAACCGCTACACCTTC. As protein: CASRENIIGANRYTF.

The chain couples TRBV30 to TRBJ2-7; 7 positions agree with TRBD1. CDR3 length: 14 residues. After removal of 3 bases from V and 4 bases from J, the junction contained 9 bases not matched to a gene. Germline V gives CDR1 GTSNPN, CDR2 SVGIG (reference sequence). The CDR3 sequence is CAWSRQGRVYEQYF. The CDR3 nucleotides read TGTGCCTGGAGCCGACAGGGTCGGGTTTACGAGCAGTACTTC.

A note on this clone: Other DNA sequences within the sample encode an identical CDR3. The chain links TRBV18 to TRBJ2-1; no clear D gene. Germline loops: CDR1 KGHSH, CDR2 LQKENI. Trimming took off 2 bases at V and 8 bases at J, with 7 bases between the two ends. This CDR3 comprises 12 residues. Here the CDR3 reads CASSPRRDEQFF. The CDR3 coding sequence is TGTGCCAGCTCACCAAGAAGAGATGAGCAGTTCTTC. Full variable domain (remainder filled in from reference TRBV18 and TRBJ2-1): NAGVMQNPRHLVRRRGQEARLRCSPMKGHSHVYWYRQLPEEGLKFMVYLQKENIIDESGMPKERFSAEFPKEGPSILRIQQVVRGDSAAYFCASSPRRDEQFFGPGTRLTVL.

The rearrangement joins TRBV28 to TRBJ2-1, with 12 nucleotides matching TRBD2. The V gene end was trimmed by 5 bases and the J gene end by 6 bases; junction bases not matched to a gene: 8. This CDR3 is built from 16 residues. CDR1 MDHEN and CDR2 SYDVKM come from the germline V gene. CDR3 bases: TGTGCCAGCAGTCCGCCACTAGCGGGAGGCTTCAATGAGCAGTTCTTC. Translating gives CASSPPLAGGFNEQFF.

V is TRBV5-4 and J is TRBJ2-5; 7 bases are shared with TRBD1. This CDR3 contains 15 residues. CDR1 is SGHNT and CDR2 is YYREEE in the germline V gene (reference sequence). V shed 0 bases, J shed 4 bases, and the junction held 6 bases outside the gene matches. CDR3 sequence reads: CASSLVSGGSETQYF. CDR3 bases: TGTGCCAGCAGCTTGGTTTCAGGGGGATCAGAGACCCAGTACTTC.